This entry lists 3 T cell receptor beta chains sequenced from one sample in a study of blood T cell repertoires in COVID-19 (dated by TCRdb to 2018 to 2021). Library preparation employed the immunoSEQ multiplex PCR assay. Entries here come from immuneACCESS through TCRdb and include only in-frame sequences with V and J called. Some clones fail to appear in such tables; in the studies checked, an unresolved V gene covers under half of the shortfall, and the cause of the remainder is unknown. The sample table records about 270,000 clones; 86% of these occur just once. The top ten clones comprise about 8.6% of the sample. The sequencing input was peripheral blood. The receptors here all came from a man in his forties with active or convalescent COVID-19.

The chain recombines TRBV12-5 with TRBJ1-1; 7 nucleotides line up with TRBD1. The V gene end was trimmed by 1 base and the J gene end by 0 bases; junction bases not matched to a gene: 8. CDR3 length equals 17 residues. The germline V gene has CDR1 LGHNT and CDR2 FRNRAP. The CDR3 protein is CASGLGPGDSLNTEAFF. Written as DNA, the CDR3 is TGTGCTAGTGGTTTGGGTCCTGGGGACAGCCTGAACACTGAAGCTTTCTTT.

The CDR3 DNA follows: TGTGCCAGCAGTTTATGGGCGGGGTTTGGATCACCCCTCCACTTT. Encoded protein: CASSLWAGFGSPLHF. This chain joins TRBV28 and TRBJ1-6; no clear D gene. V lost 0 bases and J lost 10, with 13 bases in between. The CDR3 has 15 residues. Germline loops: CDR1 MDHEN, CDR2 SYDVKM.

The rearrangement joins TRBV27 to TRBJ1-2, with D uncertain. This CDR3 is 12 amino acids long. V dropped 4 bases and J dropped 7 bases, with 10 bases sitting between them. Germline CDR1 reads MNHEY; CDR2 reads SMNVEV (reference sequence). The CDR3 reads CASSSEGSGYTF. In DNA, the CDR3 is TGTGCCAGCAGTTCCGAGGGTTCTGGCTACACCTTC.